The next 26 T cell receptor beta chains were all read from a single sample in a study of identical twins (dated by TCRdb to about 2016). Libraries came from 5' RACE. These reads were obtained on an Illumina HiSeq 2000. The public reads were quality trimmed at Q25 with fastp and then assembled into clones with MiXCR by TCRdb, keeping productive beta chains. All rows with the same CDR3 protein become a single entry with the most common DNA and genes. The sample table holds around 470,000 distinct CDR3 sequences, of which around 14% were seen once. The ten largest clones capture 0.52% of the sample. The sample was also linked to a second study, of yellow fever vaccine responses in identical twins.

The sequenced material came from CD4+ T cells sorted from blood. Receptors originate from a woman between 18 and 30 years old in good health.

The sample holds a few counts of this clonotype. The CDR3 spells CASSQDHLAGSIITQYF. Written as DNA, the CDR3 is TGCGCCAGCAGCCAAGATCATCTAGCGGGATCTATTATAACGCAGTATTTT. The chain links TRBV4-3 to TRBJ2-3; 9 bases fit TRBD2. CDR1 and CDR2 from the germline V gene are LGHNA and YSLEER. The CDR3 is 17 residues long. The ends lost 0 bases at V and 9 bases at J; junction bases unmatched: 13.

Only a few counts were recorded for this clonotype. The rearrangement joins TRBV6-4 to TRBJ1-1; D may be TRBD1 (5 bases). This CDR3 comprises 13 residues. The germline V and J ends were trimmed by 1 base and 6 bases, with 9 bases remaining between them. CDR1 is MRHNA and CDR2 is SNTAGT in the germline V gene. As DNA, the CDR3 is TGTGCCAGCAGTGACTACCCGACAGCTGAAGCTTTCTTT. Its protein product is CASSDYPTAEAFF.

Only a few counts were recorded for this clonotype. The V gene is TRBV30, the J gene TRBJ2-1; 10 nucleotides line up with TRBD2. Trimming removed 4 bases from V and 8 bases from J; junction bases left unmatched: 5. CDR1 and CDR2 (germline): GTSNPN, SVGIG (reference sequence). CDR3 length: 13 residues. The CDR3 spells CAWTSGGLYEQFF. CDR3 nucleotides: TGTGCCTGGACTAGCGGGGGTTTATATGAGCAGTTCTTC. The whole variable domain, filled in from reference TRBV30 and TRBJ2-1, reads SQTIHQWPATLVQPVGSPLSLECTVEGTSNPNLYWYRQAAGRGLQLLFYSVGIGQISSEVPQNLSASRPQDRQFILSSKKLLLSDSGFYLCAWTSGGLYEQFFGPGTRLTVL.

The chain uses TRBV19 and TRBJ2-1; 7 positions agree with TRBD1. The CDR3 consists of 17 residues. V trimming: 5 bases; J trimming: 0 bases; junction bases outside the gene matches: 10. The germline CDR1 and CDR2 sequences are LNHDA and SQIVND (reference sequence). The DNA for the CDR3 is TGTGCCAGTAGTCCCCATACGACAGGGAACTCCTACAATGAGCAGTTCTTC. Translation gives CASSPHTTGNSYNEQFF.

The rearrangement links TRBV12-3 or TRBV12-4 to TRBJ2-5, with D unclear. V dropped 3 bases and J dropped 6 bases, with 17 bases sitting between them. This CDR3 region has 15 residues. The CDR3 protein is CASSFGAGRAQTQYF. The CDR3 nucleotides are TGTGCCAGCAGTTTTGGTGCAGGACGCGCCCAGACCCAGTACTTC.

The chain joins TRBV20-1 to TRBJ2-2; TRBD2 agrees at 9 bases. Germline loops: CDR1 DFQATT, CDR2 SNEGSKA (reference sequence). The CDR3 runs to 11 residues. Here the CDR3 reads CGTSFSGELFF. The CDR3 region has the DNA TGCGGGACTAGCTTCTCCGGGGAGCTGTTTTTT.

In this sample, this clonotype turned up a few times. The V and J genes are TRBV11-2 and TRBJ2-1, with D maybe TRBD1 (5 bases). CDR1 is SGHAT, CDR2 FQNNGV, per germline. Trimming took off 6 bases at V and 9 bases at J, with 12 bases between the two ends. The CDR3 contains 12 residues. The CDR3 sequence is CASSGAHGEQFF. In DNA form, the CDR3 reads TGTGCCAGCAGTGGGGCCCATGGTGAGCAGTTCTTC.

In DNA, the CDR3 is TGTGCCAGCAGCAAACGTCCTAGCGGCCCCTACGAGCAGTACTTC. As protein: CASSKRPSGPYEQYF. This chain links TRBV21-1 with TRBJ2-7; TRBD2, the table's D call, was not compared with the DNA. TRBV21-1 counts as a pseudogene. The CDR3 is 15 amino acids.

The chain combines TRBV20-1 with TRBJ2-7, with 9 bases lining up with TRBD1. The CDR3 contains 17 residues. CDR1 is DFQATT and CDR2 is SNEGSKA in the germline V gene (reference sequence). Unmatched junction bases numbered 15, after V lost 6 bases and J lost 0 bases. The chain's CDR3 is CSARQGEWGLGSYEQYF. The CDR3 DNA is TGCAGTGCAAGACAGGGGGAGTGGGGTTTGGGCTCCTACGAGCAGTACTTC.

This rearrangement joins TRBV28 to TRBJ1-1; D possibly corresponds to TRBD1 (5 bases). Trimming took 11 bases from V and 12 from J, leaving 25 bases between them. This CDR3 is built from 13 residues. Germline V lookup: CDR1 MDHEN, CDR2 SYDVKM. The CDR3 spells CALKRPVGHYTFF. The CDR3 coding sequence is TGTGCCTTGAAGAGGCCCGTGGGGCACTATACTTTCTTT.

This clonotype was detected a few times. J is TRBJ1-6 and V is TRBV12-3 or TRBV12-4, with TRBD1 matching 7 bases. V trimming: 6 bases; J trimming: 5 bases; junction bases outside the gene matches: 10. The CDR3 is made up of 16 amino acids. CDR3 protein: CASSRGQTRHNSPLHF. The CDR3 nucleotides are TGTGCCAGCAGCCGGGGACAGACTCGACATAATTCACCCCTCCACTTT.

The chain uses TRBV3-1 and TRBJ1-5; D not resolved. The CDR3 consists of 14 residues. Between the trimmed V and J ends, which lost 4 bases and 2 bases, there was a span of 9 bases. Germline V gives CDR1 LGHDT, CDR2 YNNKEL (reference sequence). CDR3 DNA: TGTGCCAGCAGCCGCGGGGATCGCAATCAGCCCCAGCATTTT. It yields the protein CASSRGDRNQPQHF.

The chain employs TRBV7-2 and TRBJ2-3, with 7 positions matching TRBD2. Germline V gives CDR1 SGHTA, CDR2 FQGNSA. The J segment lost 4 bases and the V segment lost 5 bases, leaving 6 bases of the junction unmatched. This CDR3 is 14 amino acids long. The CDR3 is CASSPSAGSDTQYF. CDR3 DNA: TGTGCCAGCAGCCCCTCAGCGGGGTCAGATACGCAGTATTTT.

This rearrangement joins TRBV7-9 to TRBJ1-4; D call uncertain. Per the germline V gene, CDR1 is SEHNR and CDR2 is FQNEAQ (reference sequence). V shed 5 bases and J shed 7 bases, with 11 bases lying between them. CDR3 length equals 13 residues. In DNA, the CDR3 is TGTGCCAGCAGCCTAATCGGGCCTGAAAAACTGTTTTTT. The encoded protein is CASSLIGPEKLFF.

The J gene is TRBJ2-1, the V gene TRBV9; a possible D gene is TRBD2 (7 bases). This CDR3 has 16 amino acids. Trimming took 5 bases from V and 6 from J, leaving 21 bases between them. Per germline, CDR1 SGDLS and CDR2 YYNGEE. CDR3 sequence reads: CASSGPWGGASNEQFF. Written as DNA, the CDR3 is TGTGCCAGCAGTGGCCCGTGGGGGGGGGCTTCCAATGAGCAGTTCTTC.

There are a few counts of this clonotype. J is TRBJ2-7 and V is TRBV3-1; a weak D match, TRBD2 (6 bases). The CDR3 has 13 amino acids. Germline CDR1 reads LGHDT; CDR2 reads YNNKEL (reference sequence). Trimming left V 2 bases short and J 3 bases short, with 8 bases between. DNA of the CDR3: TGTGCCAGCAGCCAATGGGGGGACTACGAGCAGTACTTC. It yields the protein CASSQWGDYEQYF.

This clonotype has only a few counts. The chain employs TRBV4-3 and TRBJ2-3; D gene uncertain. The CDR3 has 14 amino acids. Germline V gene lookup returns CDR1 LGHNA and CDR2 YSLEER. The V and J ends lost 0 bases and 4 bases respectively, with 8 bases between them. In nucleotides, the CDR3 is TGCGCCAGCAGCCAAGAGGGTTATGCAGATACGCAGTATTTT. Translated, it gives CASSQEGYADTQYF.

This clonotype came up a few times. The chain couples TRBV11-2 to TRBJ2-1; TRBD2 matches 9 bases. CDR1 is SGHAT, CDR2 FQNNGV, per germline. This CDR3 region has 18 residues. The ends lost 2 bases at V and 5 bases at J; junction bases unmatched: 13. DNA for the CDR3: TGTGCCAGCAGCTTACTTCGGTTCATAGCGGGGGAGAACAATGAGCAGTTCTTC. This codes for CASSLLRFIAGENNEQFF.

The chain uses TRBV20-1 and TRBJ1-1, with D perhaps matching TRBD1 (5 bases). CDR3 length: 14 amino acids. CDR1 and CDR2 (germline): DFQATT, SNEGSKA (reference sequence). Trimming removed 2 bases at V and 0 bases at J, with 10 bases between. Here the CDR3 reads CSARKRGLNTEAFF. CDR3 sequence (DNA): TGCAGTGCTAGAAAAAGGGGACTGAACACTGAAGCTTTCTTT.

The chain links TRBV20-1 to TRBJ2-5, with D unclear. Germline V lookup: CDR1 DFQATT, CDR2 SNEGSKA (reference sequence). Deletions cut 6 bases from V and 5 bases from J, with 7 bases between. This CDR3 has 10 residues. CDR3 protein: CSADGETQYF. The CDR3 bases are TGCAGTGCGGATGGGGAGACCCAGTACTTC.

This clonotype occurred a few times. This chain uses TRBV27 with TRBJ2-1, with D perhaps assigned TRBD1 or TRBD2 (5 bases each). The germline CDR1 and CDR2 sequences are MNHEY and SMNVEV (reference sequence). This CDR3 region has 16 residues. V was clipped by 1 base and J by 7 bases, with 17 bases between them. CDR3 amino acids: CASSLLGRQHRNEQFF. The CDR3 coding sequence is TGTGCCAGCAGTTTATTGGGACGACAGCATAGAAATGAGCAGTTCTTC.

The V and J genes are TRBV6-5 and TRBJ2-7, with D maybe TRBD1 (6 bases). Between the trimmed V and J ends, which lost 2 bases and 4 bases, there was a span of 12 bases. Per germline, CDR1 MNHEY and CDR2 SVGAGI. The CDR3 is made up of 14 amino acids. CDR3 region: CASSYRDNAYEQYF. CDR3 nucleotide sequence: TGTGCCAGCAGTTACCGGGACAATGCTTACGAGCAGTACTTC.

The J gene is TRBJ2-1, the V gene TRBV6-2 or TRBV6-3; 7 nucleotides align to TRBD1. Germline V gene data show CDR1 as MNHEY and CDR2 as SVGEGT. This CDR3 is built from 15 residues. V gave up 6 bases and J gave up 4 bases; unmatched junction bases: 9. The CDR3 region has the DNA TGTGCCAGCAGCAACTACAGGGGTGGGTACAATGAGCAGTTCTTC. This codes for CASSNYRGGYNEQFF.

CDR3 nucleotides: TGTGCCAGCAGCGTAGAGGGGGGGCCCTACACCGGGGAGCTGTTTTTT. This translates into CASSVEGGPYTGELFF. V and J are TRBV9 and TRBJ2-2, with D possibly TRBD2 on 7 matching bases. The CDR3 contains 16 residues. V lost 0 bases and J lost 3, with 12 bases in between. CDR1 and CDR2 (germline): SGDLS, YYNGEE.

The chain employs TRBV19 and TRBJ2-3; no clear D. The CDR3 extends over 14 amino acids. V lost 5 bases, J lost 8 bases, and 17 bases lay in between. Germline CDR1 reads LNHDA; CDR2 reads SQIVND (reference sequence). CDR3 DNA sequence: TGTGCCAGTAGTCAGCAGAGAGGTGGTGGTACGCAGTATTTT. This translates into CASSQQRGGGTQYF.

In its sample, this clonotype was seen many times. V gene TRBV6-2 or TRBV6-3 combines with J gene TRBJ2-7, with a weak D call TRBD2 (6 bases). CDR1 and CDR2 (germline): MNHEY, SVGEGT. V shed 5 bases and J shed 9 bases, with 14 bases lying between them. This CDR3 comprises 12 residues. This CDR3 is CASSRPISGQYF. For the CDR3, the DNA is TGTGCCAGCAGTAGGCCGATTAGCGGGCAGTACTTC.